The rows below give T cell receptor beta chains drawn from one sample of a study of blood T cell repertoires in COVID-19. The table came from immunoSEQ multiplex PCR; TCRdb's copy has only in-frame clones and leaves some out. Of about 370,000 clones in the sample, around 89% were seen once. The sample comprised peripheral blood. The receptors stem from a woman in her 30s with COVID-19, enrolled during active disease. CDR3s include the opening cysteine and the closing phenylalanine or tryptophan. The D gene is left open where the match is weak. For some rows the clone size is stated as once, few or many, or as a class when expanded; others skip it.

V gene,clone size,J gene,D gene,CDR3 DNA,CDR3 protein
TRBV11-2,NA,TRBJ2-2,NA,TGTGCCAGCAGCTTAGATAGAAGCTCCGGGGAGCTGTTTTTT,CASSLDRSSGELFF
TRBV5-6,NA,TRBJ1-4,NA,TGTGCCAGCAGCTTCGAAGGGGGTAATAATGAAAAACTGTTTTTT,CASSFEGGNNEKLFF
TRBV3-1/TRBV3-2,NA,TRBJ2-6,TRBD1,TGTGCCAGCAGCTTCACGGGACAGTATGATGGGGCCAACGTCCTGACTTTC,CASSFTGQYDGANVLTF
TRBV7-2,NA,TRBJ2-7,TRBD2,TGTGCCAGCAGCCCGCGGACTAGCGGGGAACTATCCTACGAGCAGTACTTC,CASSPRTSGELSYEQYF
TRBV25-1,NA,TRBJ2-3,NA,TGTGCCAGCAGTGACGCTCAGACTAGCACAGATACGCAGTATTTT,CASSDAQTSTDTQYF
TRBV28,NA,TRBJ1-5,NA,TGTGCCAGCAGTTTTTTGGGGCAGGAGCCCTATCAGCCCCAGCATTTT,CASSFLGQEPYQPQHF
TRBV14,NA,TRBJ2-7,NA,TGTGCCAGCAGCCTCCGACAGTCAAGTGTCTACGAGCAGTACTTC,CASSLRQSSVYEQYF
TRBV6-5,NA,TRBJ1-2,NA,TGTGCCAGCAGTTACTCGGGGGCCGGGGGGAACTATGGCTACACCTTC,CASSYSGAGGNYGYTF
TRBV14,NA,TRBJ1-1,TRBD1,TGTGCCAGCAGCCGACAGGGGCCGATGAACACTGAAGCTTTCTTT,CASSRQGPMNTEAFF
TRBV6-5,NA,TRBJ1-1,NA,TGTGCCAGCAGTTATCGTCGAGGAACTGAAGCTTTCTTT,CASSYRRGTEAFF
TRBV21-1,NA,TRBJ1-5,NA,TGTGCCAGCAGCAAAGGTGTGACATTTTTTAGCAATCAGCCCCAGCATTTT,CASSKGVTFFSNQPQHF
TRBV16,NA,TRBJ1-5,NA,TGTGCCAGCAGCCAATTGTTGTCCGCAGGGGATACGTCCCAGCATTTT,CASSQLLSAGDTSQHF
TRBV6-6,NA,TRBJ2-7,NA,TGTGCCAGCAGTCCTTGGCAGCGGGGACACTACGAGCAGTACTTC,CASSPWQRGHYEQYF
TRBV6-5,NA,TRBJ2-1,NA,TGTGCCAGCACTCCCGAGGGAGGATACAATGAGCAGTTCTTC,CASTPEGGYNEQFF
TRBV7-2,NA,TRBJ2-1,TRBD2,TGTGCCAGCAGCTTAGTGCCCAGCGGGGACAATGAGCAGTTCTTC,CASSLVPSGDNEQFF
TRBV5-6,NA,TRBJ1-1,NA,TGTGCCAGCAGCTTAGCAGGGGATCCTGAAGCTTTCTTT,CASSLAGDPEAFF
TRBV9,NA,TRBJ2-2,TRBD1,TGTGCCAGCAGCGACGCGACAGGGGCGCGTACCGGGGAGCTGTTTTTT,CASSDATGARTGELFF
TRBV28,NA,TRBJ2-3,NA,TGTGCCAGCAGTTTTCGGAGGAAATCCACAGATACGCAGTATTTT,CASSFRRKSTDTQYF
TRBV6-6,NA,TRBJ2-6,NA,TGTGCCAGCAGTCCTAGTGGCGGCATCTCTGGGGCCAACGTCCTGACTTTC,CASSPSGGISGANVLTF
TRBV4-3,NA,TRBJ2-5,NA,TGCGCCAGCAGCCAAGTGGCAGGGGTGGGAGGGAGTAAAGCGGAGACCCAGTACTTC,CASSQVAGVGGSKAETQYF
TRBV7-8,NA,TRBJ2-1,TRBD2,TGTGCCAGCAGCTCGACGGGACTAGCGGGAGGCAATGAGCAGTTCTTC,CASSSTGLAGGNEQFF
TRBV28,NA,TRBJ1-2,TRBD1,TGTGCCAGCAGTCTACAGGGGACTAGCAACTATGGCTACACCTTC,CASSLQGTSNYGYTF
TRBV4-1,NA,TRBJ2-7,NA,TGCGCCAGCAGCCACGCAGGGGTCTCCGAGCAGTACTTC,CASSHAGVSEQYF
TRBV5-1,NA,TRBJ2-1,TRBD1,TGCGCCAGCAGCTTGGGACAGGGGGTCCCAGGGCACGATGAGCAGTTCTTC,CASSLGQGVPGHDEQFF
TRBV28,once,TRBJ2-1,NA,TGTGCCAGCCAGGGGGGCGATAGCTCCTACAATGAGCAGTTCTTC,CASQGGDSSYNEQFF
TRBV6-2/TRBV6-3,NA,TRBJ2-3,TRBD2,TGTGCCAGCAGTTACGGGAGGGAGGACCTAGATACGCAGTATTTT,CASSYGREDLDTQYF
TRBV6-5,NA,TRBJ1-6,TRBD1,TGTGCCAGCAGTTACTCCTACAGGGGGGGAAATTCACCCCTCCACTTT,CASSYSYRGGNSPLHF
TRBV20-1,NA,TRBJ1-1,NA,TGCAGTGCTAGATCCGGCGGGTGGGCTTTCTTT,CSARSGGWAFF
TRBV4-3,NA,TRBJ1-1,NA,TGCGCCAGCAGCCAAGATCGGACTGGGAACACTGAAGCTTTCTTT,CASSQDRTGNTEAFF
TRBV13,once,TRBJ1-5,NA,TGTGCCAGCAGCTTAGGCGGGTTCAATCAGCCCCAGCATTTT,CASSLGGFNQPQHF
TRBV27,NA,TRBJ2-7,TRBD1,TGTGCCAGCAGTTTAGAAGCATTCCATCAGGGGGTATACGAGCAGTACTTC,CASSLEAFHQGVYEQYF
TRBV30,NA,TRBJ1-6,NA,TGTGCCTGGAGCGCGGGGCGCTCCAATTCACCCCTCCACTTT,CAWSAGRSNSPLHF
TRBV4-1,once,TRBJ1-2,NA,TGCGCCAGCAGCCCTTCAGCCGGGGGTCTCGGGGACTATGGCTACACCTTC,CASSPSAGGLGDYGYTF
TRBV7-9,NA,TRBJ1-1,TRBD1,TGTGCCAGCAGCTTAGGGGGACAGGTGAACACTGAAGCTTTCTTT,CASSLGGQVNTEAFF
TRBV19,once,TRBJ2-3,NA,TGTGCCAGTAGTATAGCCAAGGAGGATACGCAGTATTTT,CASSIAKEDTQYF
TRBV11-3,NA,TRBJ2-5,NA,TGTGCCAGCAGCGAGGCCGGGGAGACCCAGTACTTC,CASSEAGETQYF
TRBV11-2,NA,TRBJ1-2,TRBD1,TGTGCCAGCAGCACCAGTCAGGGGGCAGGTTACTATGGCTACACCTTC,CASSTSQGAGYYGYTF
TRBV6-2/TRBV6-3,NA,TRBJ1-5,NA,TGTGCCAGCAGCCTGCCGGCGGGGCACTATAGCAATCAGCCCCAGCATTTT,CASSLPAGHYSNQPQHF
TRBV5-8,NA,TRBJ2-2,NA,TGTGCCAGCAGCGTCGGCAGGGAGGGGGTCACCGGGGAGCTGTTTTTT,CASSVGREGVTGELFF
TRBV10-2,NA,TRBJ2-5,TRBD2,TGCGCCAGCACCGGACTAGCGGGAGGCACCCAGTACTTC,CASTGLAGGTQYF
TRBV2,NA,TRBJ2-2,NA,TGTGCCAGCAAAAATCAGGGGTACACCGGGGAGCTGTTTTTT,CASKNQGYTGELFF
TRBV7-6,NA,TRBJ2-5,TRBD2,TGTGCCAGCAGCTTATTCAGCGGGGGTCAAGAGACCCAGTACTTC,CASSLFSGGQETQYF
TRBV12-3/TRBV12-4,NA,TRBJ1-2,NA,TGTGCCAGCAGTTTGACAGTCTATGGCTACACCTTC,CASSLTVYGYTF
TRBV29-1,few,TRBJ1-5,NA,TGCAGCCAGGGGAGGGTTCAGCCCCAGCATTTT,CSQGRVQPQHF
TRBV2,NA,TRBJ2-1,NA,TGTGCCAGCAGGGGACAAAGGAATGAGCAGTTCTTC,CASRGQRNEQFF
TRBV27,NA,TRBJ1-2,NA,TGTGCCAGCAAGTCAAGGGGTTATGGCTACACCTTC,CASKSRGYGYTF
TRBV6-2/TRBV6-3,NA,TRBJ1-2,TRBD1,TGTGCCAGCAGTGGGGACAGGCGGACCCCTAACTATGGCTACACCTTC,CASSGDRRTPNYGYTF
TRBV5-1,NA,TRBJ2-3,TRBD2,TGCGCCAGCAGCTTGGCTGCGGGGGGGCCCGCGAGCACAGATACGCAGTATTTT,CASSLAAGGPASTDTQYF
TRBV10-1,once,TRBJ2-1,TRBD2,TGCGCCAGCAGTGATGTCGGACTAGCGGGACTCAATGAGCAGTTCTTC,CASSDVGLAGLNEQFF
TRBV14,NA,TRBJ1-2,TRBD1,TGTGCCAGCAGCCCCGAAATACGACAGGGAGATGGCTACACCTTC,CASSPEIRQGDGYTF
TRBV19,NA,TRBJ2-2,TRBD2,TGTGCCAGTAGCCCGACTAGCGGGCTCCCCGGGGAGCTGTTTTTT,CASSPTSGLPGELFF
TRBV6-5,NA,TRBJ2-7,TRBD1,TGTGCCAGCAGAAGACAGGGGGCAGCTTCCGAGCAGTACTTC,CASRRQGAASEQYF
TRBV4-2,once,TRBJ2-1,TRBD2,TGTGCCAGCAGCCAAGGTATAACGACTAGCGGGGGCGGCCGGGGCTACAATGAGCAGTTCTTC,CASSQGITTSGGGRGYNEQFF
TRBV11-2,once,TRBJ2-1,NA,TGTGCCAGCAGCTCACGGGGGACAGCGGATCCCTACAATGAGCAGTTCTTC,CASSSRGTADPYNEQFF
TRBV25-1,NA,TRBJ2-1,NA,TGTGCCAGCGGGAACTCCACGGGAGACAATGAGCAGTTCTTC,CASGNSTGDNEQFF
TRBV11-2,NA,TRBJ1-3,NA,TGTGCCAGCAGCTTCAATGGAAACACCATATATTTT,CASSFNGNTIYF
TRBV24-1,NA,TRBJ2-5,NA,TGTGCCACCAGTGATTACGGAACAGGCCGCCAAGAGACCCAGTACTTC,CATSDYGTGRQETQYF
TRBV7-9,NA,TRBJ2-7,NA,TGTGCCAGCAGCTCAGGAGGGGCTCGGGAGCAGTACTTC,CASSSGGAREQYF
TRBV30,NA,TRBJ2-3,TRBD1,TGTGCCCGCGACAGGGGTTCAGATACGCAGTATTTT,CARDRGSDTQYF